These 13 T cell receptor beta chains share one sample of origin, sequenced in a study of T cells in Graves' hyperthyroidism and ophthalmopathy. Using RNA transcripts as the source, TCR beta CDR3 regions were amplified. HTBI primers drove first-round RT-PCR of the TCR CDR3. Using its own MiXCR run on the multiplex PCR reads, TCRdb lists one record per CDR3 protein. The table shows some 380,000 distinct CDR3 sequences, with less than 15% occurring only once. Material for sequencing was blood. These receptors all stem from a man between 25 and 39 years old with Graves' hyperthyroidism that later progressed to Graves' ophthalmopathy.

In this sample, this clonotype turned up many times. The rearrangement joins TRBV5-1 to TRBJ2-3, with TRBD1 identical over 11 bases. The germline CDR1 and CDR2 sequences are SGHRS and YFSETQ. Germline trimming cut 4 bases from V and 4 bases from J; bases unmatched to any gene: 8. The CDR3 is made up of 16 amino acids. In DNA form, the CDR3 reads TGCGCCAGCAGCCGGACCGGGACAGGGGGTGCAGATACGCAGTATTTT. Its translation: CASSRTGTGGADTQYF.

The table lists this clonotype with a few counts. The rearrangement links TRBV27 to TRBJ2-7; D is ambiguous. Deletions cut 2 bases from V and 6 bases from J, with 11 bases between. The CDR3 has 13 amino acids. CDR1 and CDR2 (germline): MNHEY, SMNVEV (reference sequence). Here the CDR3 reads CASSLRSMGEQYF. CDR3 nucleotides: TGTGCCAGCAGTTTACGGAGCATGGGCGAGCAGTACTTC.

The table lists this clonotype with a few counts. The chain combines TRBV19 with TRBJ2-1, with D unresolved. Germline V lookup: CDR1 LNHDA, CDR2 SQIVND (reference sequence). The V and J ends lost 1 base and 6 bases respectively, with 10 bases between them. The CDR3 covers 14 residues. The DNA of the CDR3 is TGTGCCAGTAGTATAGGGGAAAGGAGCAATGAGCAGTTCTTC. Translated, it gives CASSIGERSNEQFF.

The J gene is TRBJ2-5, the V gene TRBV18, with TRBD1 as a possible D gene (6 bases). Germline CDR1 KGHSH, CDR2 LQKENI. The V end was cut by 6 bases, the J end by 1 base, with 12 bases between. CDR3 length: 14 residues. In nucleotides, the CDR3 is TGTGCCAGCTCTTTCGACAGGAGCCAAGAGACCCAGTACTTC. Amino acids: CASSFDRSQETQYF.

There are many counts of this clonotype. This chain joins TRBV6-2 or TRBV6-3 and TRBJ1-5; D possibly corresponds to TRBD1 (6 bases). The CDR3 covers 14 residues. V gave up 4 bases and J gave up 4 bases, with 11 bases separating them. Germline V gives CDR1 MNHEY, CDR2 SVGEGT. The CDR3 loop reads CASSFTGSNQPQHF. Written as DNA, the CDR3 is TGTGCCAGCAGTTTTACAGGGAGTAATCAGCCCCAGCATTTT.

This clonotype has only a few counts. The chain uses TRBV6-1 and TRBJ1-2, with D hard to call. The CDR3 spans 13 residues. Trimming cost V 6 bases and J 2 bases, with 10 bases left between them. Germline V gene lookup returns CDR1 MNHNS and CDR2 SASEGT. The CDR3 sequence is CASRGPLNYGYTF. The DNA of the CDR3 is TGTGCCAGCAGAGGGCCCCTAAACTATGGCTACACCTTC.

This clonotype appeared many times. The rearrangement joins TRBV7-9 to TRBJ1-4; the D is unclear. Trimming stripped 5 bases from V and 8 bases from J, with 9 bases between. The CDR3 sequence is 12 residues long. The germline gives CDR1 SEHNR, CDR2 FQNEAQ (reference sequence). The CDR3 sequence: CASSPTPEKLFF. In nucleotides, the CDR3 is TGTGCCAGCAGCCCTACCCCCGAAAAACTGTTTTTT.

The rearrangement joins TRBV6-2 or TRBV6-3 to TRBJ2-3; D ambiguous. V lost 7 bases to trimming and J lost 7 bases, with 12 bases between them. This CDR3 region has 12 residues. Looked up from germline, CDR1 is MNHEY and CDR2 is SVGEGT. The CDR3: CASTEYPHTQYF. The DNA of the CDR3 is TGTGCCAGCACCGAATACCCCCATACGCAGTATTTT.

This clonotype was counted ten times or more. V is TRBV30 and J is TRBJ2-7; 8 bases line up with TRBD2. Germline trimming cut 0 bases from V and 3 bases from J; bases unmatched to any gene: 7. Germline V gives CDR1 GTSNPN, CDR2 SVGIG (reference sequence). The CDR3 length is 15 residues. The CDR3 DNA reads TGTGCCTGGAGTGTACTGTGGCGGGGGGACTACGAGCAGTACTTC. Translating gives CAWSVLWRGDYEQYF.

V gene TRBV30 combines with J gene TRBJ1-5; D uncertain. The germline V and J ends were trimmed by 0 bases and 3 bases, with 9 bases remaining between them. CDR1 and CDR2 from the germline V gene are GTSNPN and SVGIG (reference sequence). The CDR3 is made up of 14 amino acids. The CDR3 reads CAWSVFGFNQPQHF. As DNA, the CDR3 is TGTGCCTGGAGTGTCTTCGGGTTCAATCAGCCCCAGCATTTT.

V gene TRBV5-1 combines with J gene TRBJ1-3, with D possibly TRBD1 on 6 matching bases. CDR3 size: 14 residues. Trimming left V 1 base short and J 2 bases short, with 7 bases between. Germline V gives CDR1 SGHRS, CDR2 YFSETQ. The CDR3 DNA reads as TGCGCCAGCAGCTTGACAGGGACTGGAAACACCATATATTTT. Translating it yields CASSLTGTGNTIYF.

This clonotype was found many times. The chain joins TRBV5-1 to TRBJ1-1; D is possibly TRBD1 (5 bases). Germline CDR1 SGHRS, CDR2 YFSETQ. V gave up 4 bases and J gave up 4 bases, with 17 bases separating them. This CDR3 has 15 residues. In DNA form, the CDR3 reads TGCGCCAGCAGCGACCGGGGGGGAGGTGTCACTGAAGCTTTCTTT. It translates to CASSDRGGGVTEAFF. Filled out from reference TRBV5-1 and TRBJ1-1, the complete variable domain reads KAGVTQTPRYLIKTRGQQVTLSCSPISGHRSVSWYQQTPGQGLQFLFEYFSETQRNKGNFPGRFSGRQFSNSRSEMNVSTLELGDSALYLCASSDRGGGVTEAFFGQGTRLTVV.

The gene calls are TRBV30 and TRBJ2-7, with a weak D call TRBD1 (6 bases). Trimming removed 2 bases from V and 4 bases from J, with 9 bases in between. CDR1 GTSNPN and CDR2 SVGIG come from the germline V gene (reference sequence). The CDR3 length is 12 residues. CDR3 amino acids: CAWSWGQYEQYF. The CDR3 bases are TGTGCCTGGAGTTGGGGACAATACGAGCAGTACTTC.